This T cell receptor (beta chain) was sequenced in a study of blood T cell repertoires in COVID-19. On the study more broadly: Material from acute and convalescent COVID-19 was sourced from the United States, Italy and Spain. Sample material is recorded as cDNA or gDNA derived from T cells, B-cell-depleted T cells, or PBMCs.

How the authors handled the data: Amplifying reference gene primers gave estimates of nucleated cell counts. Only in-frame clones appear in the TCRdb table, and some are missing; sequencing was by immunoSEQ multiplex PCR. For V, J and clone size, that table is used; D and trimming come from the DNA. This sample has around 250,000 clones, with about four fifths found just once. This CDR3 spans 13 amino acids. V was clipped by 4 bases and J by 14 bases; unmatched bases: 9. Germline CDR1 reads LGHDT; CDR2 reads YNNKEL (reference sequence). The sequenced sample was peripheral blood. This chain uses TRBV3-1 (or the pseudogene TRBV3-2) with TRBJ2-1; 9 bases agree with TRBD2. This TCR was sampled from a woman younger than 35 with acute or convalescent COVID-19. CDR3 region: CASSPSGKGGEFF. The CDR3 coding sequence is TGTGCCAGCAGCCCTAGCGGGAAAGGTGGGGAGTTCTTC.